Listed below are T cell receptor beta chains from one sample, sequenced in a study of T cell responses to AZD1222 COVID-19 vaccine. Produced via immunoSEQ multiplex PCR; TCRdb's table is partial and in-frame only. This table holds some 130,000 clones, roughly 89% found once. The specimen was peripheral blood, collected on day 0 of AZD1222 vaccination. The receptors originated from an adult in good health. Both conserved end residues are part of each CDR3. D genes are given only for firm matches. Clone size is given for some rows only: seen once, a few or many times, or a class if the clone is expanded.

TGCGCCAACAGCTCTAGCGGGAGGGATACCGGGGAGCTGTTTTTT,CANSSSGRDTGELFF,TRBV5-1,TRBD2,NA,TRBJ2-2
TGCGCCAGCAGCCAAGCGCGTCTAAGCACTGAAGCTTTCTTT,CASSQARLSTEAFF,TRBV4-3,NA,NA,TRBJ1-1
TGTGCCAGCTCCCTAAGGACCCGGGACGGGTACAATGAGCAGTTCTTC,CASSLRTRDGYNEQFF,TRBV18,NA,few,TRBJ2-1
TGTGCCAGTAGTATGGGACTAGGGAACACTGAAGCTTTCTTT,CASSMGLGNTEAFF,TRBV19,NA,NA,TRBJ1-1
TGTGCCAGCAGTTTACAGGCGAGCTCCTACGAGCAGTACTTC,CASSLQASSYEQYF,TRBV27,NA,NA,TRBJ2-7
TGTGCCAGCGGCCCCCACACACCCAGGAACACTGAAGCTTTCTTT,CASGPHTPRNTEAFF,TRBV7-9,NA,NA,TRBJ1-1
TGTGCCAGCAGCTTAACAGGGCCCGGTCAGACCCAGTACTTC,CASSLTGPGQTQYF,TRBV7-3,NA,NA,TRBJ2-5
TGTGCCAGCAGCACTATCGGGGCAGCACAAGAGACCCAGTACTTC,CASSTIGAAQETQYF,TRBV7-3,NA,NA,TRBJ2-5
TGTGCCAGCAGCTTGTCGTCAGGGAGAGAGACCCAGTACTTC,CASSLSSGRETQYF,TRBV11-3,NA,NA,TRBJ2-5
TGTGCCAGCAGCGTAGGGCAGTTCATGAACACTGAAGCTTTCTTT,CASSVGQFMNTEAFF,TRBV9,NA,NA,TRBJ1-1
TGTGCCAGCAGCTTGCCAGACTCACCCCTCCACTTT,CASSLPDSPLHF,TRBV4-2,NA,NA,TRBJ1-6
TGTGCCAGCAGCCCCGGGACTAGCGGGAGTCTAAATACGCAGTATTTT,CASSPGTSGSLNTQYF,TRBV7-6,TRBD2,once,TRBJ2-3
TGTGCCAGCAGTTCGGTGACTACCAATCTGGAGCAGTACTTC,CASSSVTTNLEQYF,TRBV6-2/TRBV6-3,NA,once,TRBJ2-7
TGTGCCACCAGTGATACCGCTCGAGCAGGGGCGCCCTACAATGAGCAGTTCTTC,CATSDTARAGAPYNEQFF,TRBV24-1,NA,NA,TRBJ2-1
TGTGCCAGCAGTGAAGAAGGGGAGGGACATCAGCCCCAGCATTTT,CASSEEGEGHQPQHF,TRBV6-1,NA,NA,TRBJ1-5
TGCGCCAGCAGCCAACCCGGCGATAGCGGGAGCACAGATACGCAGTATTTT,CASSQPGDSGSTDTQYF,TRBV4-1,TRBD2,once,TRBJ2-3
TGTGCCTGGTCAGAGGGGTCTGGAAACACCATATATTTT,CAWSEGSGNTIYF,TRBV30,NA,NA,TRBJ1-3
TGTGCCAGCAGCTCCGCCGGCGGCTCTGGGGCCAACGTCCTGACTTTC,CASSSAGGSGANVLTF,TRBV7-9,NA,once,TRBJ2-6
TGCGCCAGCAGCCAAGGATTTGAACGGGGTCAGCCCCAGCATTTT,CASSQGFERGQPQHF,TRBV4-1,NA,NA,TRBJ1-5
TGTGCCAGCAGTAGCACGGAGGGGCCCACAGATACGCAGTATTTT,CASSSTEGPTDTQYF,TRBV6-5,NA,NA,TRBJ2-3
TGTGCCAGCAGCATCATCGGGCCACCCAAAATCTACACCTTC,CASSIIGPPKIYTF,TRBV27,NA,NA,TRBJ1-2
TGTGCCAGCAGCTCCAGAGAGCCGGTTTACTACAATGAGCAGTTCTTC,CASSSREPVYYNEQFF,TRBV7-3,NA,NA,TRBJ2-1
TGTGCCAGCAGACCCCCTAAATACAGGGTTAGCGCTGGAAACACCATATATTTT,CASRPPKYRVSAGNTIYF,TRBV6-4,NA,NA,TRBJ1-3
TGTGCCAGCAGCCTCAGGACTTCACCCCTCCACTTT,CASSLRTSPLHF,TRBV7-2,NA,NA,TRBJ1-6
TGTGCCAGCAGCTTAGGTTCGGGAGCATTCGAGCAGTACTTC,CASSLGSGAFEQYF,TRBV7-2,NA,NA,TRBJ2-7
TGTGCCAGCAGTCACTCATCCCTCGACACCCCCTACGAGCAGTACTTC,CASSHSSLDTPYEQYF,TRBV6-2/TRBV6-3,NA,NA,TRBJ2-7
TGTGCCAGCAGCCAAGGAACCCAGGACTACAATGAGCAGTTCTTC,CASSQGTQDYNEQFF,TRBV3-1/TRBV3-2,NA,NA,TRBJ2-1
TGTGCTAGTGGTGAGACGGGAGGGTGGGGAGAGACCCAGTACTTC,CASGETGGWGETQYF,TRBV12-5,TRBD2,NA,TRBJ2-5
TGTGCCACCTCGGGGGGAGACTCCTACAATGAGCAGTTCTTC,CATSGGDSYNEQFF,TRBV19,TRBD2,NA,TRBJ2-1
TGTGCCAGCTCACCACCGTTAAGGGGGGGGTTTCAGCCCCAGCATTTT,CASSPPLRGGFQPQHF,TRBV18,NA,NA,TRBJ1-5
TGTGCCAGCAGTACAAACAGGGTCTATGGCTACACCTTC,CASSTNRVYGYTF,TRBV27,NA,NA,TRBJ1-2
TGCGCCAGCAGCTTAGAAGGGACAGTTTTCAACTATGGCTACACCTTC,CASSLEGTVFNYGYTF,TRBV5-1,TRBD1,NA,TRBJ1-2
TGTGCCAGCAGCTTGGACGCTTCGGGACGGTCCTACGAGCAGTACTTC,CASSLDASGRSYEQYF,TRBV7-2,NA,NA,TRBJ2-7
TGTGCTTCGACCACCGGGACAGGGGTTCATGGCTACACCTTC,CASTTGTGVHGYTF,TRBV25-1,TRBD1,once,TRBJ1-2
TGTGCCAGCAGCTTAGACCGAAATTCACCCCTCCACTTT,CASSLDRNSPLHF,TRBV13,NA,NA,TRBJ1-6
TGTGCCATCAGTGAGTCTGGACAGGGCTACGAGCAGTACTTC,CAISESGQGYEQYF,TRBV10-3,TRBD1,NA,TRBJ2-7
TGTGCCAGCAGTTCGATCGACAGGGTCTACGAGCAGTACTTC,CASSSIDRVYEQYF,TRBV28,TRBD1,NA,TRBJ2-7
TGTGCCACCAGTGATTTGCCACCAGGGGCAGGCAATGAGCAGTTCTTC,CATSDLPPGAGNEQFF,TRBV24-1,NA,NA,TRBJ2-1
TGTGCCAGCAGCTTACAAGGCGGAGCTGGCAATGAGCAGTTCTTC,CASSLQGGAGNEQFF,TRBV11-1,NA,NA,TRBJ2-1
TGTGCCAGCAGCGTAACAGGCCGGGGGAAAGAGACCCAGTACTTC,CASSVTGRGKETQYF,TRBV9,NA,NA,TRBJ2-5
TGTGCCAGCAGCTTATATGGGACGGGGTCTGAAGCTTTCTTT,CASSLYGTGSEAFF,TRBV7-3,NA,NA,TRBJ1-1
TGTGCCAGCAGTTTCCGGACTAGTCCCCACGAGCAGTACTTC,CASSFRTSPHEQYF,TRBV6-6,TRBD2,NA,TRBJ2-7
TGTGCCAGCAGCTTTAGCGGGAGGCCAGGAGAGCAGTACTTC,CASSFSGRPGEQYF,TRBV5-6,TRBD2,NA,TRBJ2-7
TGTGCCAGCAGTTACTCGGAGGTCCACGAGCAGTACTTC,CASSYSEVHEQYF,TRBV6-2/TRBV6-3,NA,NA,TRBJ2-7
TGTGCCACCAGCAGAGTTTATGGGATCTACGAGCAGTACTTC,CATSRVYGIYEQYF,TRBV15,NA,NA,TRBJ2-7
TGCGCCAGCAGCTTGCGGGGGCGGGACACTGAAGCTTTCTTT,CASSLRGRDTEAFF,TRBV5-1,NA,NA,TRBJ1-1
TGTGCCTGGAGTTTAGGATTTTCCGAGCAGTACTTC,CAWSLGFSEQYF,TRBV30,NA,NA,TRBJ2-7
TGTGCCAGCAGCGTAGAACGGAGTGGGACCGGGGAGCTGTTTTTT,CASSVERSGTGELFF,TRBV9,NA,NA,TRBJ2-2
TGTGCCAGCAGTGAAGCGTTCCAATCGTTCTACGAGCAGTACTTC,CASSEAFQSFYEQYF,TRBV6-1,NA,NA,TRBJ2-7
TGTGCCAGCAGTTCCACTAGCGCCAATGAGCAGTTCTTC,CASSSTSANEQFF,TRBV27,TRBD2,NA,TRBJ2-1
TGTGCCAGCAGTTACTCAACTTCCTACAATGAGCAGTTCTTC,CASSYSTSYNEQFF,TRBV6-2/TRBV6-3,NA,NA,TRBJ2-1
TGTGCCAGCAGCTTAGGCCCGACATCCTCCTACGAGCAGTACTTC,CASSLGPTSSYEQYF,TRBV11-2,NA,NA,TRBJ2-7
TGTGCCAGCAGCTCTACTCTCCGAGGCCATGAGCAGTTCTTC,CASSSTLRGHEQFF,TRBV7-9,NA,NA,TRBJ2-1